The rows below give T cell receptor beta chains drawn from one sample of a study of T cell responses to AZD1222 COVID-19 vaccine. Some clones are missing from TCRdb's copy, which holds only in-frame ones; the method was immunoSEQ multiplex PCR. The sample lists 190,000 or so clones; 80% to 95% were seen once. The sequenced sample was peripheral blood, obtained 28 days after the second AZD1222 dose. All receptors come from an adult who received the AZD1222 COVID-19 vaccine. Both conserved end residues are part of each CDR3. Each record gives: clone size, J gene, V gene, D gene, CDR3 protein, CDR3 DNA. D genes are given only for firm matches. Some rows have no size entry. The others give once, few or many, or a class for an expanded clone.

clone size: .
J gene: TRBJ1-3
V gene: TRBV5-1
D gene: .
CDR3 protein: CASTQPTDGASGNTIYF
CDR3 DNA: TGCGCCAGCACCCAACCGACCGATGGGGCCTCTGGAAACACCATATATTTT

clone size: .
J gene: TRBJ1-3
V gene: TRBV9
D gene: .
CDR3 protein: CASSVRQGYGNTIYF
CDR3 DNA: TGTGCCAGCAGCGTACGTCAGGGGTATGGAAACACCATATATTTT

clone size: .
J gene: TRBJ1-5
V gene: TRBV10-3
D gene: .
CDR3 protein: CAIRAAVGNQPQHF
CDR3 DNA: TGTGCCATCAGAGCGGCGGTTGGGAATCAGCCCCAGCATTTT

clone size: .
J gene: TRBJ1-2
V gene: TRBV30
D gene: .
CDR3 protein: CAWSGTEGGYTF
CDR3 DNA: TGTGCCTGGAGTGGGACAGAAGGCGGCTACACCTTC

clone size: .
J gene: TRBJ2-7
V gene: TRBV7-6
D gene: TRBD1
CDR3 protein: CASSSTTGSNYEQYF
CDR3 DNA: TGTGCCAGCAGCTCCACGACAGGGTCGAACTACGAGCAGTACTTC

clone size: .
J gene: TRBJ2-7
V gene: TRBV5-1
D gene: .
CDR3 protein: CASSPRPSLEGEQYF
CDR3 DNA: TGCGCCAGCAGCCCCCGACCGAGCCTCGAGGGCGAGCAGTACTTC

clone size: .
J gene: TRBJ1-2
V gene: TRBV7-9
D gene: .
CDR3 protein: CASSTTFSGYTF
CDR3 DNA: TGTGCCAGCAGCACAACATTCTCTGGCTACACCTTC

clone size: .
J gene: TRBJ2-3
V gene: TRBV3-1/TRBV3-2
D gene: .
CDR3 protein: CASSQGRGSTDTQYF
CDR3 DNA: TGTGCCAGCAGCCAAGGGAGGGGGAGCACAGATACGCAGTATTTT

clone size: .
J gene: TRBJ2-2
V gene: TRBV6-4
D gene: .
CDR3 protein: CASRGYANTGELFF
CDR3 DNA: TGTGCCTCTCGGGGCTACGCGAACACCGGGGAGCTGTTTTTT

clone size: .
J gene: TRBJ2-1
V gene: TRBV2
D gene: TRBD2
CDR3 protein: CASSEGAGGLSSYNEQFF
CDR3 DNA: TGTGCCAGCAGTGAAGGAGCGGGGGGCCTCAGCTCCTACAATGAGCAGTTCTTC

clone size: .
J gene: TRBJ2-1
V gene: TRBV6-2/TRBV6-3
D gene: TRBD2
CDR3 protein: CASRPLAGDYNEQFF
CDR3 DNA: TGTGCCAGCAGGCCTCTAGCGGGGGACTACAATGAGCAGTTCTTC

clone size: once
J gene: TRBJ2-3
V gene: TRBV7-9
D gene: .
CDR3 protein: CASSLDKAADTQYF
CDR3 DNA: TGTGCCAGCAGCTTGGACAAAGCTGCAGATACGCAGTATTTT

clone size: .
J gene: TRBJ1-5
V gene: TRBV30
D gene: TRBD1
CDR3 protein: CAWGDRGHQPQHF
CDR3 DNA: TGTGCCTGGGGAGACAGGGGTCATCAGCCCCAGCATTTT

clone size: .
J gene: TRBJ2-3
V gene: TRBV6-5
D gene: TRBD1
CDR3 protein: CASSYSGQGAGTQYF
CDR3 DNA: TGTGCCAGCAGTTACTCGGGACAGGGGGCGGGTACGCAGTATTTT

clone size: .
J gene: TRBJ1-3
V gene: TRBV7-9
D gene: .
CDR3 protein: CASGSGRNTIYF
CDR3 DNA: TGTGCCAGCGGGTCAGGGAGGAACACCATATATTTT

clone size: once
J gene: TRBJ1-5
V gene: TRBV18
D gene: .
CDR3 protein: CASSPGDKQQPQHF
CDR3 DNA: TGTGCCAGCTCACCGGGGGACAAGCAACAGCCCCAGCATTTT

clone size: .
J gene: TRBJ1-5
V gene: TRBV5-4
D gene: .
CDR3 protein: CASSPGTGANQPQHF
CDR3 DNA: TGTGCCAGCAGCCCCGGGACGGGTGCGAATCAGCCCCAGCATTTT

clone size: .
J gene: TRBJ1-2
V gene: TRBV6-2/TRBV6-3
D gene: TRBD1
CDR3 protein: CASSNRDRSAGYTF
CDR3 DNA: TGTGCCAGCAGTAACCGGGACAGAAGCGCGGGCTACACCTTC

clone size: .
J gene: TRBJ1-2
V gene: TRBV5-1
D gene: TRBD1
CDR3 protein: CASSLDYTGGVGYTF
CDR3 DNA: TGCGCCAGCAGCTTGGATTATACAGGGGGCGTCGGCTACACCTTC

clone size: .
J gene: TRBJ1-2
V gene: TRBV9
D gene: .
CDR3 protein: CASSTRTGTGGYTF
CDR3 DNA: TGTGCCAGCAGCACGAGGACGGGAACGGGTGGCTACACCTTC

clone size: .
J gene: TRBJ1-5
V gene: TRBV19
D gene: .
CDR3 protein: CASNRLGMDQPQHF
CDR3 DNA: TGTGCCAGTAATCGGTTGGGGATGGATCAGCCCCAGCATTTT

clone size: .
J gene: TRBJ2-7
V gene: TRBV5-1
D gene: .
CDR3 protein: CASSLGPPSYEQYF
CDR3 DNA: TGCGCCAGCAGCTTGGGGCCACCCTCCTACGAGCAGTACTTC

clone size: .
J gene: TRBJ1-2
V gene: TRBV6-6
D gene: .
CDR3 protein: CASSYSLLYTF
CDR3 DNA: TGTGCCAGCAGTTACTCTCTTCTCTACACCTTC

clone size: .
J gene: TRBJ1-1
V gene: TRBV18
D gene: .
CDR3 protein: CASSPVAGFPEAFF
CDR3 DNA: TGTGCCAGCTCACCAGTGGCGGGTTTTCCTGAAGCTTTCTTT

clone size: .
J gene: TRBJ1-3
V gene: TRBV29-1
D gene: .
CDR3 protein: CSVGTDASGNTIYF
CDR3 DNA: TGCAGCGTTGGGACGGATGCTTCTGGAAACACCATATATTTT

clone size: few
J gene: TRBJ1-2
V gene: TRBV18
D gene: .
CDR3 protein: CASSPREGDYYGYTF
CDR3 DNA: TGTGCCAGCTCACCACGAGAGGGGGACTACTATGGCTACACCTTC

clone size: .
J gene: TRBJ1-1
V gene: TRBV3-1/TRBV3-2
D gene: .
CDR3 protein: CASSQESPNTEAFF
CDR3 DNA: TGTGCCAGCAGCCAAGAGTCCCCGAACACTGAAGCTTTCTTT

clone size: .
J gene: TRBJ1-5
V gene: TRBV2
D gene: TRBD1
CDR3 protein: CASDQQGQNQPQHF
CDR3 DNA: TGTGCCAGCGATCAACAGGGGCAAAATCAGCCCCAGCATTTT

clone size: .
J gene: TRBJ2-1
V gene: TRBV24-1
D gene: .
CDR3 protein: CATSDRDFLSGGNEQFF
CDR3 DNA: TGTGCCACCAGTGACCGGGACTTCCTATCAGGAGGCAATGAGCAGTTCTTC

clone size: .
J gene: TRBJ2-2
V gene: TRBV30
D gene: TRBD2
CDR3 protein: CAWSGRVGGELFF
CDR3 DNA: TGTGCCTGGAGCGGGAGGGTTGGCGGGGAGCTGTTTTTT

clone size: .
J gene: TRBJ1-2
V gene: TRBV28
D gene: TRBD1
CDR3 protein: CASSPGTASYGYTF
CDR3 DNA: TGTGCCAGCAGTCCCGGGACAGCTTCGTATGGCTACACCTTC

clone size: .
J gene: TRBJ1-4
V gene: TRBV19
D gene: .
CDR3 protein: CASSIPGLRKKLFF
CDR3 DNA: TGTGCCAGTAGTATCCCAGGACTCAGAAAAAAACTGTTTTTT

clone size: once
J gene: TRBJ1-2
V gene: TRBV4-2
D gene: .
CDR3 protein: CASSQVSGGYTF
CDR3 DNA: TGTGCCAGCAGCCAAGTGTCAGGTGGCTACACCTTC

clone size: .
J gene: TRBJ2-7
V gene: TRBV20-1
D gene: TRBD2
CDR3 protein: CSASFGGAYEQYF
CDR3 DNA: TGCAGTGCTAGTTTCGGGGGGGCCTACGAGCAGTACTTC

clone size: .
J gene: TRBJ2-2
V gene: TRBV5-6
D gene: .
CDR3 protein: CASSLVGNTGELFF
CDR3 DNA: TGTGCCAGCAGCTTGGTAGGGAACACCGGGGAGCTGTTTTTT